These 30 T cell receptor beta chains originate from one sample sequenced in a study of radiotherapy plus CTLA-4 blockade in lung cancer. Repertoires were generated with immunoSEQ multiplex PCR, while TCRdb's copy carries only in-frame clones and drops some. The table has around 85,000 clones, about 90% seen once. The sequencing used peripheral blood, collected from a patient treated with radiotherapy plus ipilimumab. These receptors originate from a human donor with non-small cell lung cancer who had a partial response to radiotherapy plus ipilimumab.

This rearrangement joins TRBV30 to TRBJ1-2; D is undetermined. There are 13 residues in the CDR3. Looked up from germline, CDR1 is GTSNPN and CDR2 is SVGIG (reference sequence). Trimming pared 6 bases from V and 2 bases from J, leaving 13 bases between. In DNA form, the CDR3 reads TGTGCCTGTCACCTTGAGGGAAACTATGGCTACACCTTC. Translated, it gives CACHLEGNYGYTF.

CDR3: CASSLRVDYEQYF. The CDR3 DNA follows: TGTGCCAGCAGCTTGAGAGTAGATTACGAGCAGTACTTC. The chain joins TRBV5-6 to TRBJ2-7; D uncertain. CDR1 SGHDT and CDR2 YYEEEE come from the germline V gene. Trimming pared 1 base from V and 4 bases from J, leaving 9 bases between. The CDR3 consists of 13 residues.

This chain joins TRBV13 and TRBJ2-5, with TRBD1 as a possible D gene (8 bases). The J call may be wrong; the DNA end is better matched by TRBJ2-7. This CDR3 spans 15 amino acids. CDR1 and CDR2 (germline): PRHDT, FYEKMQ (reference sequence). The CDR3 DNA reads TGTGCCAGCAGCCCCCACGGACAGGGAGGGCTCGAGCAGTACTTC. Translated, it gives CASSPHGQGGLEQYF.

The chain is built from TRBV5-1 and TRBJ2-5; possible D gene TRBD2, 5 bases. The germline gives CDR1 SGHRS, CDR2 YFSETQ. The CDR3 contains 14 residues. V lost 4 bases to trimming and J lost 2 bases, with 12 bases between them. Here the CDR3 DNA reads TGCGCCAGCAGCCGTACTAGTCCTCAAGAGACCCAGTACTTC. This sequence encodes CASSRTSPQETQYF.

The V gene is TRBV6-1, the J gene TRBJ2-7; possible D gene TRBD2, 6 bases. The CDR3 covers 14 residues. CDR1 is MNHNS, CDR2 SASEGT, per germline. The V end lost 7 bases, the J end lost 7 bases, and 20 bases lay between the germline ends. CDR3 region: CASTPGGAAGEQYF. CDR3 DNA sequence: TGTGCCAGCACCCCCGGCGGGGCGGCGGGAGAGCAGTACTTC.

This sequence joins TRBV21-1 and TRBJ1-3; TRBD1 was called by the table and not checked on the DNA. TRBV21-1 is recorded as a pseudogene. The CDR3 is made up of 20 amino acids. The CDR3 sequence: CASSLIPGQKFYSSGNTIYF. CDR3 nucleotides: TGTGCCAGCAGCCTAATACCGGGACAGAAGTTCTATTCATCTGGAAACACCATATATTTT.

The CDR3 coding sequence is TGCGCCAGCAGCCAAGTTCTCCTAGCGGGAGGGCCTGAGCAGTACTTC. Translation: CASSQVLLAGGPEQYF. This sequence joins TRBV4-1 and TRBJ2-7, with TRBD2 matching over 12 bases. Germline lookup yields CDR1 MGHRA and CDR2 YSYEKL. The CDR3 contains 16 residues. The V gene end was trimmed by 1 base and the J gene end by 7 bases; junction bases not matched to a gene: 8.

This chain links TRBV5-4 with TRBJ1-6; 7 nucleotides align to TRBD1. CDR3 length: 15 amino acids. Trimming took 2 bases from V and 5 from J; bases not matched to a gene: 4. Germline-derived CDR1 and CDR2 are SGHNT and YYREEE (reference sequence). DNA for the CDR3: TGTGCCAGCAGCTTACAGGGGCGACATAATTCACCCCTCCACTTT. The encoded protein is CASSLQGRHNSPLHF.

The chain is built from TRBV6-5 and TRBJ2-1; D uncertain. The germline V and J ends were trimmed by 2 bases and 6 bases, with 8 bases remaining between them. CDR1 is MNHEY, CDR2 SVGAGI, per germline. The CDR3 sequence is 13 residues long. CDR3 residues: CASSYPLSNEQFF. The CDR3 bases are TGTGCCAGCAGTTACCCCCTATCCAATGAGCAGTTCTTC.

V gene TRBV18 combines with J gene TRBJ1-2; D remains unclear. Germline CDR1 KGHSH, CDR2 LQKENI. The CDR3 has 15 residues. V lost 0 bases and J 4 bases, leaving 12 bases between the germline ends. The CDR3 spells CASSPPGGDLYGYTF. As DNA, the CDR3 is TGTGCCAGCTCACCACCGGGCGGGGATCTCTATGGCTACACCTTC.

This clone was seen once. The CDR3 nucleotides are TGCGCCAGCAGCCAATTCCCCGGGAGCAATCAGCCCCAGCATTTT. It encodes CASSQFPGSNQPQHF. The chain is built from TRBV4-1 and TRBJ1-5; D is undetermined. V was clipped by 2 bases and J by 1 base, with 9 bases between them. The CDR3 loop spans 15 amino acids. The germline V gene encodes CDR1 MGHRA and CDR2 YSYEKL.

This chain links TRBV6-5 with TRBJ1-2, with D possibly matching TRBD1 (6 bases). CDR3 length equals 14 residues. The germline V gene has CDR1 MNHEY and CDR2 SVGAGI. The V end was cut by 0 bases, the J end by 7 bases, with 12 bases between. The CDR3 is CASSYSVRGSGYTF. CDR3 sequence (DNA): TGTGCCAGCAGTTACTCGGTCAGGGGTTCTGGCTACACCTTC.

This clone came up once. This chain links TRBV19 with TRBJ2-1, with D possibly matching TRBD1 (6 bases). Trimming removed 9 bases from V and 8 bases from J, with 17 bases in between. Germline V gives CDR1 LNHDA, CDR2 SQIVND (reference sequence). This CDR3 has 13 residues. CDR3 in amino acids: CASHLTGYHEQFF. As DNA, the CDR3 is TGTGCCAGCCATTTAACAGGGTACCATGAGCAGTTCTTC. The variable domain in full, completed from reference TRBV19 and TRBJ2-1, reads DGGITQSPKYLFRKEGQNVTLSCEQNLNHDAMYWYRQDPGQGLRLIYYSQIVNDFQKGDIAEGYSVSREKKESFPLTVTSAQKNPTAFYLCASHLTGYHEQFFGPGTRLTVL.

By share of the sample, this clone is medium-sized. Other nucleotide sequences from this sample produce the same CDR3. This chain uses TRBV10-2 with TRBJ1-3, with TRBD1 matching over 7 bases. The CDR3 is 14 residues long. The trim removed 5 bases at V and 3 bases at J, leaving 4 bases unmatched. Per the germline V gene, CDR1 is WSHSY and CDR2 is SAAADI. The CDR3 here is CASSRGQDGNTIYF. CDR3 nucleotides: TGCGCCAGCAGTAGAGGACAGGATGGAAACACCATATATTTT.

The chain uses TRBV6-5 and TRBJ2-7; 9 bases line up with TRBD2. Trimming at V came to 6 bases and at J to 7 bases, leaving 13 bases not matched to a gene. Germline V CDR1 and CDR2: MNHEY, SVGAGI. This CDR3 has 15 amino acids. CDR3 DNA: TGTGCCAGCAGCGCGGCTAGCGGGATGCCGTGGGAGCAGTACGTC. Translated, it gives CASSAASGMPWEQYV.

The chain uses TRBV5-1 and TRBJ2-1; 7 bases align to TRBD2. V lost 2 bases, J lost 6 bases, and 14 bases stayed unmatched. The CDR3 is 17 amino acids. CDR1 and CDR2 (germline): SGHRS, YFSETQ. In DNA form, the CDR3 reads TGCGCCAGCAGCTTTACCCTTGTCGGGAGGTGGGGCAATGAGCAGTTCTTC. Encoded protein: CASSFTLVGRWGNEQFF.

This rearrangement joins TRBV27 to TRBJ2-7; tentatively, D is TRBD1 (6 bases). V was cut by 5 bases and J by 4 bases, with 12 bases left in between. From germline, CDR1 is MNHEY and CDR2 SMNVEV (reference sequence). This CDR3 region has 13 residues. CDR3 coding DNA: TGTGCCAGCAGTGCGAGCCAGGGGTACGAGCAGTACTTC. It specifies CASSASQGYEQYF.

This chain uses TRBV10-3 with TRBJ1-2, with D perhaps matching TRBD1 (6 bases). The CDR3 extends over 13 amino acids. The ends were cut back, 9 bases at V and 7 bases at J, with 18 bases in the middle. CDR1 is ENHRY and CDR2 is SYGVKD in the germline V gene. CDR3 nucleotide sequence: TGTGCCATAACAACAGGGATAGGTACTGGCTACACCTTC. It is translated as CAITTGIGTGYTF.

The chain employs TRBV6-1 and TRBJ1-1; D is possibly TRBD1 (6 bases). Per the germline V gene, CDR1 is MNHNS and CDR2 is SASEGT. This CDR3 comprises 15 residues. V was clipped by 6 bases and J by 5 bases, with 19 bases between them. This CDR3 is CASSGFQGLWTEAFF. In nucleotides, the CDR3 is TGTGCCAGCAGCGGGTTCCAGGGGCTGTGGACTGAAGCTTTCTTT.

Only a few counts were recorded for this clone. The chain recombines TRBV10-3 with TRBJ1-2; D ambiguous. Trimming stripped 4 bases from V and 2 bases from J, with 5 bases between. Germline lookup yields CDR1 ENHRY and CDR2 SYGVKD. CDR3 length equals 12 residues. CDR3 DNA sequence: TGTGCCATCAGTGCACAGAACTATGGCTACACCTTC. It is translated as CAISAQNYGYTF.

The gene calls are TRBV4-3 and TRBJ1-2, with D tentatively TRBD1 (6 bases). The length of the CDR3 is 14 residues. Germline values: CDR1 LGHNA, CDR2 YSLEER. Trimming took off 4 bases at V and 5 bases at J, with 14 bases between the two ends. As DNA, the CDR3 is TGCGCCAGCAGCCCTTTGGGGGGGGCTTATGGCTACACCTTC. Translation gives CASSPLGGAYGYTF.

This clone was counted a few times. The rearrangement links TRBV5-6 to TRBJ1-2; D unclear. The V end lost 4 bases, the J end lost 4 bases, and 14 bases lay between the germline ends. Germline assignment: CDR1 SGHDT and CDR2 YYEEEE. The CDR3 runs 14 residues. CDR3 protein: CASSPREEGYGYTF. For the CDR3, the DNA is TGTGCCAGCAGCCCACGGGAGGAGGGCTATGGCTACACCTTC.

The chain couples TRBV6-1 to TRBJ1-2; D uncertain. This CDR3 region has 15 residues. Germline V gene data show CDR1 as MNHNS and CDR2 as SASEGT. The V end lost 0 bases, the J end lost 0 bases, and 8 bases lay between the germline ends. In DNA, the CDR3 is TGTGCCAGCAGTGAAGCAATGGCAGCTAACTATGGCTACACCTTC. This encodes CASSEAMAANYGYTF.

This clone was observed a single time. This chain joins TRBV28 and TRBJ1-2; D possibly corresponds to TRBD1 (6 bases). The V end lost 3 bases, the J end lost 3 bases, and 11 bases lay between the germline ends. Germline-derived CDR1 and CDR2 are MDHEN and SYDVKM. The CDR3 has 14 residues. The CDR3 loop reads CASSLGGGYYGYTF. The CDR3 DNA is TGTGCCAGCAGTTTGGGAGGGGGATACTATGGCTACACCTTC.

The chain uses TRBV7-9 and TRBJ1-2; D uncertain. Germline-derived CDR1 and CDR2 are SEHNR and FQNEAQ (reference sequence). V was clipped by 10 bases and J by 8 bases, with 20 bases between them. The CDR3 length is 13 residues. The CDR3 DNA reads TGTGCCAAATCAAAACTAGGACCTGGGGGCTACACCTTC. Residues: CAKSKLGPGGYTF. Drawing the rest from reference TRBV7-9 and TRBJ1-2, the complete variable domain is DTGVSQNPRHKITKRGQNVTFRCDPISEHNRLYWYRQTLGQGPEFLTYFQNEAQLEKSRLLSDRFSAERPKGSFSTLEIQRTEQGDSAMYLCAKSKLGPGGYTFGSGTRLTVV.

The J gene is TRBJ2-3, the V gene TRBV6-1; D ambiguous. The germline CDR1 and CDR2 sequences are MNHNS and SASEGT. The CDR3 length is 14 residues. V was clipped by 8 bases and J by 0 bases, with 12 bases between them. The chain's CDR3 is CASWPGLSTDTQYF. In DNA form, the CDR3 reads TGTGCCAGCTGGCCAGGCCTAAGCACAGATACGCAGTATTTT.

The chain employs TRBV30 and TRBJ2-1, with TRBD2 as a possible D gene (5 bases). CDR1 is GTSNPN, CDR2 SVGIG, per germline (reference sequence). The CDR3 covers 11 residues. Trimming stripped 4 bases from V and 7 bases from J, with 8 bases between. CDR3 sequence: CAWNGINEQFF. CDR3 nucleotides: TGTGCCTGGAACGGGATAAATGAGCAGTTCTTC.

V usage is TRBV19 and J usage is TRBJ2-5, with 9 bases matching TRBD1. V was pared by 8 bases and J by 5 bases, with 6 bases of the junction left unmatched. CDR1 LNHDA and CDR2 SQIVND come from the germline V gene (reference sequence). The CDR3 runs 13 residues. The CDR3: CASGAGTGETQYF. DNA for the CDR3: TGTGCCAGTGGAGCCGGGACAGGGGAGACCCAGTACTTC.

The chain recombines TRBV7-2 with TRBJ1-2, with 10 bases that match TRBD1. CDR1 and CDR2 (germline): SGHTA, FQGNSA. The CDR3 runs to 15 residues. J lost 3 bases, V lost 5 bases, and 6 bases had no gene match. The CDR3 sequence is CASSAKTGGDYGYTF. In DNA, the CDR3 is TGTGCCAGCAGCGCCAAGACAGGGGGCGACTATGGCTACACCTTC.

This chain joins TRBV6-1 and TRBJ1-3; 8 nucleotides match TRBD1. The CDR3 sequence is 14 residues long. J lost 7 bases, V lost 8 bases, and 10 bases had no gene match. Germline V gives CDR1 MNHNS, CDR2 SASEGT. The CDR3 is CASSRMTGDNTIYF. The CDR3 region has the DNA TGTGCCAGCTCGAGGATGACAGGGGATAACACCATATATTTT.